Sequencing of this T cell receptor (beta chain) was carried out in a study of metastatic and nonmetastatic thyroid tumors. In the study overall: Blood and tumor or nodule tissue repertoires from malignant and benign thyroid patients were compared.

Until they underwent thyroid surgery, no patient had received any treatment. In the original processing: Built for papillary thyroid cancer, a distant-metastasis classifier drew on CDR3 differences across clinicopathological groups. TCRdb re-clonotyped the PCR reads via MiXCR. Here the V and J calls rest on TCRdb's processing, not on the authors' analysis. The data hold about 20,000 clones, with nearly 25% observed a single time. Overall study findings and caveats: It was reportedly found that TCR beta diversity was significantly higher in malignant thyroid tumors than in benign nodules, a difference seen in both blood and tumor samples.

Deletions cut 3 bases from V and 6 bases from J, with 10 bases between. This CDR3 has 13 residues. Germline loops: CDR1 LNHDA, CDR2 SQIVND (reference sequence). This clone was seen a few times. Its target is unknown. The sequencing input was tumor tissue. This sequence originates from a female donor with papillary thyroid cancer or a benign thyroid nodule (not recorded which). Some clones in this sample may be carry-over from other donors' samples. This chain uses TRBV19 with TRBJ2-3; a possible D gene is TRBD1 (6 bases). Written as DNA, the CDR3 is TGTGCCAGTAGTATGCGAACAGGGGATACGCAGTATTTT. Translating gives CASSMRTGDTQYF.